This is a list of T cell receptor beta chains from one sample in a study of cytomegalovirus exposure and HLA in healthy donors. Generated by immunoSEQ multiplex PCR, the TCRdb table keeps only in-frame clones and is missing some. The sample has approximately 100,000 clones, 60% to 85% seen once. The specimen was PBMCs. Receptor source: a woman in her forties in good health and CMV-seropositive. The CDR3 runs from the conserved cysteine through the conserved F or W. The D gene is left open where the match is weak. Not every row has a clone size; where given, it reads once, few, many or a size class.

j_call v_call cdr3_length d_call clone_size cdr3_aa cdr3_nt
TRBJ1-2 TRBV7-2 15 - few CASSLGLLANYGYTF TGTGCCAGCAGCTTGGGACTGTTAGCTAACTATGGCTACACCTTC
TRBJ1-1 TRBV18 12 - - CASSPSITEAFF TGTGCCAGCTCACCATCAATCACTGAAGCTTTCTTT
TRBJ2-7 TRBV7-9 15 - - CSSSLQRINSYEQYF TGTTCCAGCAGCTTGCAGCGGATAAACTCCTACGAGCAGTACTTC
TRBJ1-1 TRBV6-6 13 TRBD1 - CASSYSTGPGAFF TGTGCCAGCAGTTACTCGACAGGGCCTGGGGCTTTCTTT
TRBJ2-3 TRBV5-1 15 - - CASSFTGKTPDTQYF TGCGCCAGCAGCTTCACAGGGAAAACTCCAGATACGCAGTATTTT
TRBJ1-1 TRBV2 15 - - CASRGGPSMNTEAFF TGTGCCAGTAGGGGGGGACCCTCGATGAACACTGAAGCTTTCTTT
TRBJ1-1 TRBV2 13 - few CASRKDRWQQAFF TGTGCCAGCAGGAAAGACAGGTGGCAACAAGCTTTCTTT
TRBJ1-2 TRBV2 12 - - CASKRVSYGYTF TGTGCCAGCAAACGGGTCTCCTATGGCTACACCTTC
TRBJ1-5 TRBV6-1 14 TRBD1 - CASSGDRGRQPQHF TGTGCCAGCAGTGGGGACAGGGGGCGTCAGCCCCAGCATTTT
TRBJ1-5 TRBV5-5 15 - once CASSWELRQSQPQHF TGTGCCAGCAGCTGGGAGTTGAGGCAGTCCCAGCCCCAGCATTTT
TRBJ1-1 TRBV7-9 15 - few CASSWGRTARTEAFF TGTGCCAGCAGCTGGGGGCGGACAGCTAGGACTGAAGCTTTCTTT
TRBJ2-3 TRBV4-2 15 - - CASSQDAPRSDTQYF TGTGCCAGCAGCCAAGATGCCCCTAGATCAGATACGCAGTATTTT
TRBJ2-7 TRBV6-5 14 TRBD2 - CASSYGRGSYEQYF TGTGCCAGCAGTTACGGGAGGGGCTCCTACGAGCAGTACTTC
TRBJ1-2 TRBV7-8 14 - - CASSLGYSSYGYTF TGTGCCAGCAGCTTAGGGTATTCTAGCTATGGCTACACCTTC
TRBJ1-2 TRBV6-5 13 - - CASSYRGTHGYTF TGTGCCAGCAGTTACCGGGGTACACATGGCTACACCTTC
TRBJ2-2 TRBV11-2 10 - - CATQTGELFF TGTGCCACCCAAACCGGGGAGCTGTTTTTT
TRBJ1-5 TRBV6-1 10 - - CASTPQPQHF TGTGCCAGCACCCCCCAACCCCAGCATTTT
TRBJ2-7 TRBV7-9 12 - - CASSVWGREQYF TGTGCCAGCAGTGTGTGGGGGCGGGAGCAGTACTTC
TRBJ2-7 TRBV6-5 14 - - CASSKTGGSYEQYF TGTGCCAGCAGCAAGACAGGAGGTTCCTACGAGCAGTACTTC
TRBJ1-6 TRBV5-1 15 - few CASTLDSNRNSPLHF TGCGCCAGCACCCTAGACAGTAATAGAAATTCACCCCTCCACTTT
TRBJ1-1 TRBV5-1 16 TRBD1 - CASSPRPTGEDTEAFF TGCGCCAGCAGCCCTCGACCGACAGGGGAGGACACTGAAGCTTTCTTT
TRBJ2-5 TRBV5-6 15 - few CASSLGGMKGETQYF TGTGCCAGCAGCTTAGGAGGGATGAAAGGCGAGACCCAGTACTTC
TRBJ2-3 TRBV2 18 TRBD1 once CASSDSRDRGPSTDTQYF TGTGCCAGCAGTGACTCCCGGGACAGGGGTCCGAGCACAGATACGCAGTATTTT